This TCR beta chain came from a study of blood T cell repertoires in COVID-19. Study information: Acute and convalescent COVID-19 specimens originated in the United States, Italy and Spain. From T cells, B-cell-depleted T cells, or PBMCs came the material, which was cDNA or gDNA.

TCRdb keeps only in-frame clones here, not all; method: immunoSEQ multiplex PCR. The sample contains roughly 430,000 clones, roughly 86% of which appear only once. Across roughly 25 US areas, participants ranged in age from about 18 to 90 years. Researchers sorted participants into cohorts using their self-reported clinical history. Trimming stripped 7 bases from V and 5 bases from J, with 12 bases between. This CDR3 is 13 amino acids long. The chain uses TRBV12-3 or TRBV12-4 and TRBJ2-1, with a tentative D call TRBD1 (6 bases). Sequencing was performed on PBMCs or T cells enriched from blood (not recorded which). The source is a woman aged 40 to 50 with acute COVID-19. The CDR3 coding sequence is TGTGCCAGCACCGGACAGATGGACAATGAGCAGTTCTTC. Its translation: CASTGQMDNEQFF.